A single sample is the source of the 20 T cell receptor beta chains below, sequenced in a study of response to subunit inactivated influenza vaccine. Via MiXCR, TCRdb re-called the RT-PCR reads, giving one row per CDR3 protein. The sample includes approximately 500,000 distinct CDR3 sequences, around a quarter of them seen just once. Separately, the same data were catalogued under a study of T cells expressing NK-cell markers. From that study: Researchers built TCR beta cDNA using 5'RACE template switching with UMIs.

Sequenced here: CD4+ T cells sorted from PBMCs, sampled 11 to 12 days after vaccination. The receptors stem from a man aged 50 or older who received an inactivated influenza vaccine.

This clonotype was picked up many times. V usage is TRBV5-1 and J usage is TRBJ2-1; possibly TRBD1 for D (5 bases). The V end was cut by 3 bases, the J end by 4 bases, with 11 bases between. This CDR3 is 14 amino acids long. Germline CDR1 SGHRS, CDR2 YFSETQ. CDR3 region: CASSSRTQYNEQFF. The CDR3 coding sequence is TGCGCCAGCAGCTCTCGGACACAGTACAATGAGCAGTTCTTC.

This clonotype has a handful of counts. The chain recombines TRBV7-2 with TRBJ2-2; 7 bases agree with TRBD2. CDR1 and CDR2 from the germline V gene are SGHTA and FQGNSA. This CDR3 has 15 amino acids. V lost 3 bases, J lost 4 bases, and 5 bases stayed unmatched. CDR3 sequence: CASSFAGVSTGELFF. In DNA, the CDR3 is TGTGCCAGCAGCTTCGCGGGAGTTTCCACCGGGGAGCTGTTTTTT.

This clonotype has ten or more counts. The chain has TRBV11-2 and TRBJ1-6; no clear D gene. The CDR3 is 13 amino acids. The germline gives CDR1 SGHAT, CDR2 FQNNGV. The V end lost 1 base, the J end lost 8 bases, and 6 bases lay between the germline ends. The CDR3 here is CASSLVGDSPLHF. CDR3 DNA sequence: TGTGCCAGCAGCTTAGTCGGAGATTCACCCCTCCACTTT.

The chain joins TRBV4-3 to TRBJ2-7, with TRBD2 matching over 11 bases. Germline CDR1 LGHNA, CDR2 YSLEER. The CDR3 has 17 residues. J gave up 1 base and V 2 bases, and 7 bases lay outside the gene matches. The CDR3 loop reads CASSQQSGTSGSYEQYF. The CDR3 DNA sequence: TGCGCCAGCAGCCAACAATCCGGGACTAGCGGTTCCTACGAGCAGTACTTC.

This clonotype was picked up a small number of times. The V gene is TRBV20-1, the J gene TRBJ2-7, with TRBD1 matching over 7 bases. CDR3 length: 14 amino acids. CDR1 and CDR2 from the germline V gene are DFQATT and SNEGSKA (reference sequence). V lost 3 bases and J lost 4; bases outside the gene matches: 9. The CDR3 sequence: CSASPRGQMYEQYF. In DNA, the CDR3 is TGCAGTGCTAGTCCAAGGGGGCAGATGTACGAGCAGTACTTC.

The chain has TRBV2 and TRBJ2-7, with TRBD1 matching 8 bases. The CDR3 has 14 residues. V trimming: 5 bases; J trimming: 6 bases; junction bases outside the gene matches: 9. CDR1 is SNHLY and CDR2 is FYNNEI in the germline V gene. Here the CDR3 reads CASSMIGQGLEQYF. CDR3 bases: TGTGCCAGCAGTATGATTGGACAGGGACTCGAGCAGTACTTC. Full variable domain (outside the CDR3, taken from reference TRBV2 and TRBJ2-7): EPEVTQTPSHQVTQMGQEVILRCVPISNHLYFYWYRQILGQKVEFLVSFYNNEISEKSEIFDDQFSVERPDGSNFTLKIRSTKLEDSAMYFCASSMIGQGLEQYFGPGTRLTVT.

Concerning this clonotype itself: As the CDR3 is not closed by the conserved phenylalanine or tryptophan, this likely results from a read error. The V and J genes are TRBV11-2 and TRBJ2-7; D gene unclear. V dropped 5 bases and J dropped 2 bases, with 13 bases sitting between them. Germline CDR1 and CDR2: SGHAT and FQNNGV. This CDR3 has 14 amino acids. CDR3 in amino acids: CASSANRFPYEQYY. CDR3 in DNA: TGTGCCAGCAGCGCCAATCGGTTTCCCTACGAGCAGTACTAC.

The CDR3 spells CATSGATGTSGYNEQFF. The DNA for the CDR3 is TGTGCCACCAGTGGTGCCACCGGGACTAGTGGTTACAATGAGCAGTTCTTC. The chain uses TRBV24-1 and TRBJ2-1; 8 bases match TRBD2. V was clipped by 5 bases and J by 4 bases; unmatched bases: 12. Per germline, CDR1 KGHDR and CDR2 SFDVKD. The CDR3 extends over 17 amino acids.

This clonotype was observed a few times. The chain employs TRBV9 and TRBJ2-5; D tentatively fits TRBD1 or TRBD2 (5 bases each). Germline CDR1 and CDR2: SGDLS and YYNGEE. V was trimmed by 4 bases and J by 7 bases, leaving 20 bases between them. CDR3 length: 15 residues. For the CDR3, the DNA is TGTGCCAGCAGCCCGAGCAGGGACCGTCTCAGGACCCAGTACTTC. It translates to CASSPSRDRLRTQYF. Full variable domain (remainder filled in from reference TRBV9 and TRBJ2-5): DSGVTQTPKHLITATGQRVTLRCSPRSGDLSVYWYQQSLDQGLQFLIQYYNGEERAKGNILERFSAQQFPDLHSELNLSSLELGDSALYFCASSPSRDRLRTQYFGPGTRLLVL.

The rearrangement links TRBV4-2 to TRBJ2-3; possible D gene TRBD2, 5 bases. This CDR3 has 15 amino acids. Germline CDR1 is LGHNA and CDR2 is YNFKEQ. V lost 6 bases to trimming and J lost 0 bases, with 13 bases between them. Here the CDR3 DNA reads TGTGCCAGCAGTCTAACCCTAGCCAGCACAGATACGCAGTATTTT. Translation gives CASSLTLASTDTQYF.

The chain combines TRBV20-1 with TRBJ1-1; D remains ambiguous. Germline CDR1 reads DFQATT; CDR2 reads SNEGSKA (reference sequence). The V end lost 1 base, the J end lost 0 bases, and 9 bases lay between the germline ends. The CDR3 spans 14 residues. In DNA, the CDR3 is TGCAGTGCTAGAGTATTACGGTTGAACACTGAAGCTTTCTTT. Its protein is CSARVLRLNTEAFF.

The chain couples TRBV7-2 to TRBJ2-3, with D possibly being TRBD1 or TRBD2 (5 bases each). The length of the CDR3 is 15 residues. V was clipped by 5 bases and J by 5 bases, with 17 bases between them. Germline loops: CDR1 SGHTA, CDR2 FQGNSA. CDR3 bases: TGTGCCAGCAGCCTCGACTTCACTGGGGGAGATACGCAGTATTTT. Translating gives CASSLDFTGGDTQYF.

The chain couples TRBV23-1 to TRBJ1-1; a weak D match, TRBD1 (5 bases). TRBV23-1 is annotated as an ORF whose role is uncertain. The CDR3 loop spans 13 amino acids. V lost 7 bases and J lost 5, with 14 bases in between. The DNA for the CDR3 is TGCGCCAGCACCGCGGGGGGTAGGACTGAAGCTTTCTTT. It specifies CASTAGGRTEAFF.

The CDR3 DNA reads TGTGCCACCCAGGTGTTGGTTGCTAGCGGAGGGGGGAATGAGCAGTTCTTC. Amino acid sequence: CATQVLVASGGGNEQFF. The chain links TRBV10-3 to TRBJ2-1; tentative D call: TRBD2 (7 bases). V was shortened by 10 bases and J by 7 bases, with 29 bases between the two germline ends. Germline V gene sequence: CDR1 ENHRY, CDR2 SYGVKD. The CDR3 has 17 residues.

This rearrangement joins TRBV7-2 to TRBJ2-2; TRBD2 agrees at 7 bases. Germline CDR1 reads SGHTA; CDR2 reads FQGNSA. This CDR3 region has 16 residues. V gave up 4 bases and J gave up 6 bases; unmatched junction bases: 11. The CDR3 reads CASSSLPHGGSGELFF. The CDR3 DNA reads TGTGCCAGCAGCTCCCTCCCACACGGGGGGTCCGGGGAGCTGTTTTTT.

This chain links TRBV3-1 with TRBJ1-6; D remains unclear. V lost 2 bases and J 11 bases, leaving 7 bases between the germline ends. CDR1 LGHDT and CDR2 YNNKEL come from the germline V gene (reference sequence). This CDR3 has 12 residues. This chain's CDR3 is CASSQQTTPLHF. CDR3 DNA: TGTGCCAGCAGCCAACAAACGACACCCCTCCACTTT.

The chain has TRBV12-3 or TRBV12-4 and TRBJ1-5, with D unresolved. This CDR3 is 14 amino acids long. Trimming cost V 1 base and J 3 bases, with 7 bases left between them. The chain's CDR3 is CASSLGGYNQPQHF. The CDR3 DNA is TGTGCCAGCAGTTTAGGTGGTTACAATCAGCCCCAGCATTTT.

V gene TRBV24-1 combines with J gene TRBJ2-3; 10 positions agree with TRBD2. J was trimmed by 4 bases and V by 5 bases; bases with no gene match: 2. In germline, CDR1 is KGHDR, CDR2 SFDVKD. The CDR3 loop spans 14 amino acids. CDR3 nucleotides: TGTGCCACCAGTGGAGCGGGAGGGCCAGATACGCAGTATTTT. It specifies CATSGAGGPDTQYF.

This clonotype was seen only a few times. The rearrangement uses TRBV27 and TRBJ2-4; 9 bases are a match to TRBD1. Germline V CDR1 and CDR2: MNHEY, SMNVEV (reference sequence). J gave up 1 base and V 5 bases, and 18 bases lay outside the gene matches. The CDR3 runs 20 residues. CDR3 region: CASSNYRGRTTISAKNIQYF. The CDR3 DNA reads as TGTGCCAGCAGTAACTACAGGGGGCGAACAACGATCTCGGCCAAAAACATTCAGTACTTC.

This clonotype showed up just a few times. The genes are TRBV4-1 and TRBJ1-2, with D tentatively TRBD1 (6 bases). The CDR3 is 15 residues long. V gave up 1 base and J gave up 2 bases, with 11 bases separating them. CDR1 and CDR2 (germline): MGHRA, YSYEKL. This CDR3 is CASSQGRTENYGYTF. Written as DNA, the CDR3 is TGCGCCAGCAGCCAAGGGAGGACAGAGAACTATGGCTACACCTTC.